The entry that follows covers one T cell receptor (beta chain) sequence. Investigators isolated RNA and reverse transcribed it into cDNA to act as the sequencing template. Repertoires were generated with immunoSEQ multiplex PCR, while TCRdb's copy carries only in-frame clones and drops some. The data hold about 120,000 clones, with about 50% observed a single time. This sample is drawn from a study of CD8+ T cells in alopecia areata. As for the study in general: In an open-label trial, patients got 5 to 10 mg tofacitinib twice daily. Tofacitinib treatment spanned 6 to 18 months, with 6 months off drug afterward.

Treatment in this sample: oral pan-JAK inhibitor, 5-10 mg twice daily. CDR1 is SQVTM, CDR2 ANQGSEA, per germline. Losses at the gene ends were 7 bases for V and 2 bases for J; bases not matched to a gene: 4. The CDR3 has 12 residues. The sample in question was CD4+ T cells sorted from blood, obtained at week 4, from a patient treated with tofacitinib. The V gene is TRBV29-1, the J gene TRBJ2-5; 7 nucleotides align to TRBD2. The clonotype comes from a human donor with alopecia areata. For the CDR3, the DNA is TGCAGCGCTGGGGGGGGTCAAGAGACCCAGTACTTC. This gives the protein CSAGGGQETQYF.